This is a list of T cell receptor beta chains from one sample in a study of blood T cell repertoires in COVID-19. The protocol was immunoSEQ multiplex PCR, while the TCRdb copy is restricted to in-frame clones and leaves out a portion. The sample includes tens of thousands of clones, 60% to 85% of them seen just once. The sequencing sample was made of peripheral blood. The receptors originated from a human donor in a cohort sampled during active COVID-19. The CDR3 runs from the conserved cysteine through the conserved F or W. Fields, in order: CDR3 protein, CDR3 DNA, D gene, J gene, clone size, V gene. The D gene is left open where the match is weak. Clone size is given for some rows only: seen once, a few or many times, or a class if the clone is expanded.

CDR3: CASRNSTSGHSNTQYF; DNA: TGTGCAAGTCGAAATTCGACTAGCGGACATTCAAATACGCAGTATTTT; D: -; J: TRBJ2-3; size: once; V: TRBV12-2
CDR3: CASSYSRATSGNTIYF; DNA: TGTGCCAGCAGTTACTCGAGAGCTACCTCTGGAAACACCATATATTTT; D: -; J: TRBJ1-3; size: once; V: TRBV6-5
CDR3: CASSLVGATSYEQYF; DNA: TGTGCCAGCAGCTTAGTAGGGGCCACCTCCTACGAGCAGTACTTC; D: -; J: TRBJ2-7; size: few; V: TRBV11-2
CDR3: CASRAQGNQPQHF; DNA: TGTGCCAGCAGGGCCCAAGGCAATCAGCCCCAGCATTTT; D: -; J: TRBJ1-5; size: -; V: TRBV6-6
CDR3: CAWTPGQGGTDTQYF; DNA: TGTGCCTGGACCCCGGGACAGGGTGGGACAGATACGCAGTATTTT; D: TRBD1; J: TRBJ2-3; size: once; V: TRBV30
CDR3: CASSFNPGSSGANVLTF; DNA: TGTGCCAGCAGCTTCAACCCAGGGTCCTCTGGGGCCAACGTCCTGACTTTC; D: -; J: TRBJ2-6; size: -; V: TRBV3-1/TRBV3-2
CDR3: CASSTLDTGANVLTF; DNA: TGTGCCAGTAGTACCCTAGATACTGGGGCCAACGTCCTGACTTTC; D: -; J: TRBJ2-6; size: -; V: TRBV19
CDR3: CASSSPGTPYEQYF; DNA: TGTGCCAGCAGTTCCCCGGGAACCCCCTACGAGCAGTACTTC; D: -; J: TRBJ2-7; size: -; V: TRBV6-6
CDR3: CASSIGRDRVPDTQYF; DNA: TGTGCCAGTAGTATTGGAAGGGACAGGGTCCCAGATACGCAGTATTTT; D: TRBD1; J: TRBJ2-3; size: -; V: TRBV19
CDR3: CASSLMGDSLYNSPLHF; DNA: TGTGCCAGCAGCTTAATGGGGGACAGTCTTTATAATTCACCCCTCCACTTT; D: TRBD1; J: TRBJ1-6; size: -; V: TRBV7-9
CDR3: CASSRSRAPRDEQYF; DNA: TGTGCCAGCAGCCGATCGAGGGCTCCTAGGGACGAGCAGTACTTC; D: -; J: TRBJ2-7; size: -; V: TRBV7-6
CDR3: CASTPWPAGNEQYF; DNA: TGTGCCAGCACCCCATGGCCCGCGGGTAACGAGCAGTACTTC; D: -; J: TRBJ2-7; size: -; V: TRBV6-6
CDR3: CAISKTGPNRPDEQYF; DNA: TGTGCCATCAGTAAGACAGGGCCCAACCGTCCGGACGAGCAGTACTTC; D: TRBD1; J: TRBJ2-7; size: once; V: TRBV10-3
CDR3: CSVELKGLQGPYEQYF; DNA: TGCAGCGTTGAACTAAAGGGGCTACAGGGGCCCTACGAGCAGTACTTC; D: TRBD1; J: TRBJ2-7; size: -; V: TRBV29-1
CDR3: CASSSLRGFGGNTIYF; DNA: TGTGCCAGCAGCTCCCTCAGGGGGTTCGGCGGAAACACCATATATTTT; D: TRBD1; J: TRBJ1-3; size: -; V: TRBV5-6
CDR3: CASSSVYEQYF; DNA: TGTGCCAGCAGCTCGGTTTACGAGCAGTACTTC; D: -; J: TRBJ2-7; size: -; V: TRBV11-2
CDR3: CASSDRTGGFLDYGYTF; DNA: TGTGCCAGCAGTGATCGGACAGGGGGCTTTCTTGACTATGGCTACACCTTC; D: TRBD1; J: TRBJ1-2; size: once; V: TRBV2
CDR3: CASSQDGRNTEAFF; DNA: TGCGCCAGCAGCCAAGATGGTAGGAACACTGAAGCTTTCTTT; D: -; J: TRBJ1-1; size: -; V: TRBV4-3
CDR3: CASSNRVSGANVLTF; DNA: TGTGCCAGCAGCAACAGGGTTTCCGGGGCCAACGTCCTGACTTTC; D: -; J: TRBJ2-6; size: -; V: TRBV5-6
CDR3: CASSLATGGKTSTFTYGYTF; DNA: TGCGCCAGCAGCCTGGCGACAGGGGGCAAGACTAGCACATTTACTTATGGCTACACCTTC; D: TRBD1; J: TRBJ1-2; size: -; V: TRBV5-1